This T cell receptor (beta chain) was profiled in a study of T cell responses to AZD1222 COVID-19 vaccine. This CDR3 is 15 amino acids long. Germline CDR1 is LNHDA and CDR2 is SQIVND (reference sequence). Trimming stripped 2 bases from V and 2 bases from J, with 10 bases between. On this clone: Its antigen is unknown.

Study-level results: Baseline seropositivity occurred in only 5 to 7 AZD1222 recipients. Spike was spanned by vaccine-associated CD4 TCRs, with dominance at 160-218 and 743-854. There were repertoire samples only from the period after the peak T cell response.

Sequencing used immunoSEQ multiplex PCR; TCRdb keeps in-frame clones, though not all of them. The data hold approximately 140,000 clones, with 92% observed a single time. Pooling was applied to second doses at about 4 or about 12 weeks. The chain uses TRBV19 and TRBJ1-5, with a weak D call TRBD1 (6 bases). Sequences were derived from peripheral blood, sampled 28 days after the second AZD1222 dose. The TCR comes from an adult who received the AZD1222 COVID-19 vaccine. The CDR3 protein is CASSIYRERNQPQHF. As DNA, the CDR3 is TGTGCCAGTAGTATATACAGGGAACGCAATCAGCCCCAGCATTTT.